Sequencing of this T cell receptor beta chain was carried out in a study of blood T cell repertoires in COVID-19. Study details: Researchers got acute and convalescent COVID-19 samples from the United States, Italy and Spain.

Clones were read by immunoSEQ multiplex PCR, and TCRdb kept only the in-frame ones, dropping some. The sample lists almost 250,000 clones, around 88% occurring once. Germline-derived CDR1 and CDR2 are LGHDT and YNNKEL (reference sequence). The V segment lost 2 bases and the J segment 0 bases; nucleotides outside the gene matches: 10. The CDR3 has 17 amino acids. Recruits, aged about 18 to 95 years, lived in around 24 US areas. This receptor was taken from a woman in her 30s who had recovered from COVID-19. Source material: PBMCs or T cells enriched from blood (not recorded which). The J gene is TRBJ2-7, the V gene TRBV3-1 (or the pseudogene TRBV3-2); 7 positions agree with TRBD2. In DNA form, the CDR3 reads TGTGCCAGCAGCCAAAGAATGGGCGGGAGAATCTCCTACGAGCAGTACTTC. The encoded protein is CASSQRMGGRISYEQYF.